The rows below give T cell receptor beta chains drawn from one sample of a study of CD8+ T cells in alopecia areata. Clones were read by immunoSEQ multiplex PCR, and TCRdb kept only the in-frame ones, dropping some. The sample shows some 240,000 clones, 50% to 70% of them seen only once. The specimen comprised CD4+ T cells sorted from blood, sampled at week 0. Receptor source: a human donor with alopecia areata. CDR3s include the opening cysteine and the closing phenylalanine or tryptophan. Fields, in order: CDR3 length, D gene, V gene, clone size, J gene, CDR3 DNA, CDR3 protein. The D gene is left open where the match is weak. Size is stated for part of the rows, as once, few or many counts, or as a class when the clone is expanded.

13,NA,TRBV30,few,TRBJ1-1,TGTGCCTGGAGTGTTACAGTAAACACTGAAGCTTTCTTT,CAWSVTVNTEAFF
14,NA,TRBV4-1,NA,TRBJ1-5,TGCGCCAGCAGCCAAGATGAGTTTGCGGGGCCCCAGCATTTT,CASSQDEFAGPQHF
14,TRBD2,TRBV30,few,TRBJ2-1,TGTGCCTGGAGGAAAGGACTAGCGGACAATGAGCAGTTCTTC,CAWRKGLADNEQFF
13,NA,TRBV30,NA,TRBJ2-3,TGTGCCGCCGAGTCAGGGGTAACAGATACGCAGTATTTT,CAAESGVTDTQYF
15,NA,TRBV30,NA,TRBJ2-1,TGTGCCTGGAGTCTCGGGGAAAGCTCCTACAATGAGCAGTTCTTC,CAWSLGESSYNEQFF
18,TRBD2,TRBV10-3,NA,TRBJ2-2,TGTGCCATCAGTCCTTCGGGACTAGCGGGAGTAAACACCGGGGAGCTGTTTTTT,CAISPSGLAGVNTGELFF
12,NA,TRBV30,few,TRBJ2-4,TGTGCCTGGACGACAGGGAGGAACATTCAGTACTTC,CAWTTGRNIQYF
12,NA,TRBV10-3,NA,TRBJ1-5,TGTGCCATCAGTGAGATTCATCAGCCCCAGCATTTT,CAISEIHQPQHF
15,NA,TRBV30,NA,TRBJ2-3,TGTGCCTGGAGTTCCCAGGGCCCGGTGACAGGTACGCAGTATTTT,CAWSSQGPVTGTQYF
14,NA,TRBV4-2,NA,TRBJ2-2,TGTGCCAGCAGCCAAGAGGGGGACACCGGGGAGCTGTTTTTT,CASSQEGDTGELFF
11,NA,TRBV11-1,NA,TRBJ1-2,TGTGCCAGCAGCCCCGGTGCGGGCTACACCTTC,CASSPGAGYTF
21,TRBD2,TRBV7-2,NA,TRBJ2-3,TGTGCCAGCAGCTTAGCGAAACTAGCGGGAAAAAATAAACCTAGCACAGATACGCAGTATTTT,CASSLAKLAGKNKPSTDTQYF
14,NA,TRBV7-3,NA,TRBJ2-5,TGTGCCAGCAGCTTAACCCCCGGTGGGGAGACCCAGTACTTC,CASSLTPGGETQYF
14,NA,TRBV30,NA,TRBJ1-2,TGTGCCTGGACCTCTTTCCTTCCTAACTATGGCTACACCTTC,CAWTSFLPNYGYTF
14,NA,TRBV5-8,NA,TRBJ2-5,TGTGCCAGCAGCTTGGGGACAGACCAAGAGACCCAGTACTTC,CASSLGTDQETQYF
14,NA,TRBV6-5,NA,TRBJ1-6,TGTGCCAGCAGTTCATTGACAGGCCAGTCACCCCTCCACTTT,CASSSLTGQSPLHF
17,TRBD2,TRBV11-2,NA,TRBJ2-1,TGTGCCAGCAGCGGACCGGGGACTAGCGGGAGGTACAATGAGCAGTTCTTC,CASSGPGTSGRYNEQFF
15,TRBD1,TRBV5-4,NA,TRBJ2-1,TGTGCCAGCAGCAAGGGACAGGGAGATTACAATGAGCAGTTCTTC,CASSKGQGDYNEQFF
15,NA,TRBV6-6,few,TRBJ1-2,TGTGCCAGCAGTTACCTAATGGCGGACAACTATGGCTACACCTTC,CASSYLMADNYGYTF
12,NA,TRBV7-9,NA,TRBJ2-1,TGTGCCAGCAGCTTAGAAGGGTGGTTACAGTTCTTC,CASSLEGWLQFF
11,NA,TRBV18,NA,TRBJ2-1,TGTGCCAGCTCACCGTCCGATGAGCAGTTCTTC,CASSPSDEQFF
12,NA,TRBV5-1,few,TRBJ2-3,TGCGCCAGCAGCTGGGCGGGGGATACGCAGTATTTT,CASSWAGDTQYF
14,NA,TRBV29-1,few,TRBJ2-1,TGCAGCGTTCTTGGGGGAGTAGGATACAATGAGCAGTTCTTC,CSVLGGVGYNEQFF
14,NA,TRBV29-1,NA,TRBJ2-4,TGCAGCGTAGAGTGGGGGTTAGCCAAAAACATTCAGTACTTC,CSVEWGLAKNIQYF
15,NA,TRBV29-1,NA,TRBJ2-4,TGCAGCGTTGAACTAGGGATGGGGATGTCAAACATTCAGTACTTC,CSVELGMGMSNIQYF
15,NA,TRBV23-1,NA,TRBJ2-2,TGCGCCAGCAGTCATCGGCAGGGCTTCATCGGGGAGCTGTTTTTT,CASSHRQGFIGELFF
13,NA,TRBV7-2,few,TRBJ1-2,TGTGCCAGCAGCTCCGGGCCAGAGTATGGCTACACCTTC,CASSSGPEYGYTF
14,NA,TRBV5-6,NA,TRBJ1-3,TGTGCCAGCGGCCGGAGGGTTGTTGAAAACACCATATATTTT,CASGRRVVENTIYF
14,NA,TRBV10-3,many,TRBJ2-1,TGTGCCATCAGGTTCGACCCCCAGAACAATGAGCAGTTCTTC,CAIRFDPQNNEQFF
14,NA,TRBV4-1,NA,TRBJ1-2,TGCGCCAGCAGCCAAGTTCAGGGGAACTATGGCTACACCTTC,CASSQVQGNYGYTF
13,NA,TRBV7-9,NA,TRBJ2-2,TGTGCCAGCAGCTTGTCTATGGCCGGGGAGCTGTTTTTT,CASSLSMAGELFF
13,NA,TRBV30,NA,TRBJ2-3,TGTGCCTGGGCCAGGGGAATCACAGATACGCAGTATTTT,CAWARGITDTQYF